Each of the 8 T cell receptor beta chains below was sequenced from the same sample in a study of OX40 agonist ivuxolimab in advanced cancers. Profiling relied on immunoSEQ multiplex PCR, and the TCRdb table lists in-frame clones only, not all of them. Among tens of thousands of clones listed, around 87% were seen once. The input for sequencing was CD4+ or CD8+ T cells sorted from blood, taken in a trial of the OX40 agonist ivuxolimab. These receptors were collected from an adult with an advanced solid tumor such as melanoma, head and neck, liver or kidney cancer.

CDR3 sequence reads: CASSVTGTSGKPYEQYV. For the CDR3, the DNA is TGTGCCAGCAGTGTTACCGGGACTAGCGGGAAACCCTACGAGCAGTACGTC. The rearrangement links TRBV6-1 to TRBJ2-7; 13 bases are shared with TRBD2. The ends lost 4 bases at V and 2 bases at J; junction bases unmatched: 8. CDR3 length equals 17 residues. Germline V gene lookup returns CDR1 MNHNS and CDR2 SASEGT.

This rearrangement joins TRBV7-3 to TRBJ2-3; 7 nucleotides match TRBD2. Trimming at V came to 6 bases and at J to 0 bases, leaving 3 bases not matched to a gene. Per the germline V gene, CDR1 is SGHTA and CDR2 is FQGTGA. The CDR3 runs to 14 residues. The CDR3 spells CASSPGGSTDTQYF. Here the CDR3 DNA reads TGTGCCAGCAGTCCCGGGGGGAGCACAGATACGCAGTATTTT.

The rearrangement links TRBV14 to TRBJ2-1; 11 nucleotides line up with TRBD2. This CDR3 is 16 amino acids long. The V gene end was trimmed by 4 bases and the J gene end by 7 bases; junction bases not matched to a gene: 9. Per germline, CDR1 SGHDN and CDR2 FVKESK. The CDR3 region is CASSPRLAGFGNEQFF. The CDR3 DNA is TGTGCCAGCAGCCCTCGACTAGCGGGGTTTGGTAATGAGCAGTTCTTC.

This clone was picked up a small number of times. The chain links TRBV2 to TRBJ1-4; unclear D gene. The V and J ends lost 7 bases and 8 bases respectively, with 17 bases between them. The CDR3 extends over 14 amino acids. Germline-derived CDR1 and CDR2 are SNHLY and FYNNEI. The CDR3 region is CASTVTLNGEKLFF. The CDR3 nucleotides are TGTGCCAGCACCGTGACTCTAAACGGGGAAAAACTGTTTTTT. Looking up the rest from reference TRBV2 and TRBJ1-4 gives the full variable domain: EPEVTQTPSHQVTQMGQEVILRCVPISNHLYFYWYRQILGQKVEFLVSFYNNEISEKSEIFDDQFSVERPDGSNFTLKIRSTKLEDSAMYFCASTVTLNGEKLFFGSGTQLSVL.

CDR3 protein: CASSQGQGAREQYF. The CDR3 bases are TGTGCCAGCAGTCAAGGACAGGGGGCTAGAGAGCAGTACTTC. The genes are TRBV6-6 and TRBJ2-7, with 11 bases fitting TRBD1. Germline trimming cut 5 bases from V and 7 bases from J; bases unmatched to any gene: 7. The V gene's germline CDR1 is MNHNY and CDR2 SVGAGI (reference sequence). The CDR3 consists of 14 residues.

V is TRBV15 and J is TRBJ2-3, with a weak D call TRBD1 (6 bases). V gave up 0 bases and J gave up 5 bases, with 15 bases separating them. Germline CDR1 reads LNHNV; CDR2 reads YYDKDF (reference sequence). This CDR3 is 16 amino acids long. The CDR3 region has the DNA TGTGCCACCAGCAGAGATGGGGCCAGGGGTGAAGATACGCAGTATTTT. It is translated as CATSRDGARGEDTQYF.

The V gene is TRBV9, the J gene TRBJ2-1; 8 bases line up with TRBD2. In germline, CDR1 is SGDLS, CDR2 YYNGEE. Trimming cost V 3 bases and J 4 bases; bases outside gene matches: 6. The CDR3 covers 15 residues. The CDR3 reads CASSAGLAEYNEQFF. The CDR3 nucleotides read TGTGCCAGCAGCGCCGGACTAGCAGAATACAATGAGCAGTTCTTC.

This chain connects TRBV29-1 to TRBJ2-1; 10 bases match TRBD2. With V trimmed by 7 bases and J by 4 bases, 7 bases remained unmatched. This CDR3 region has 14 residues. Germline values: CDR1 SQVTM, CDR2 ANQGSEA. The CDR3 spells CSATLAGLYNEQFF. The CDR3 nucleotides are TGCAGCGCTACACTAGCGGGGCTGTACAATGAGCAGTTCTTC.